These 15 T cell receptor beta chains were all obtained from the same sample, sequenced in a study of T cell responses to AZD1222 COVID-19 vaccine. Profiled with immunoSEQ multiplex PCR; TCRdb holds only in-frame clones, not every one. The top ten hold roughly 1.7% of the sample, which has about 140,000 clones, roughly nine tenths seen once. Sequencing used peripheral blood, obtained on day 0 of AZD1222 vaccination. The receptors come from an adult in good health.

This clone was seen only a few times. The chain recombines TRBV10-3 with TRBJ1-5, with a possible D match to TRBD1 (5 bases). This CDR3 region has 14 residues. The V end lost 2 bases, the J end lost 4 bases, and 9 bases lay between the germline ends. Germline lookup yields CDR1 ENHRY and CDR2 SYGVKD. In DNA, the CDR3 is TGTGCCATCAGTGAGACAGGATGGAATCAGCCCCAGCATTTT. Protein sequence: CAISETGWNQPQHF.

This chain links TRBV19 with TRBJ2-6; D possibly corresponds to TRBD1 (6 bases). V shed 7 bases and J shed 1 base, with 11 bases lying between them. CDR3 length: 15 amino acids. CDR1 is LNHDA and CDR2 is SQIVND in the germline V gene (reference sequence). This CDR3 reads CASTRTDSGANVLTF. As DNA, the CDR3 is TGTGCCAGTACCCGGACAGATTCTGGGGCCAACGTCCTGACTTTC.

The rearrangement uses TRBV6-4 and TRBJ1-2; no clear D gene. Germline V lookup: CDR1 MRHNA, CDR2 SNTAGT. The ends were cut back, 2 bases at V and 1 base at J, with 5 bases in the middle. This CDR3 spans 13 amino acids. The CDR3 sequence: CASSDEGNYGYTF. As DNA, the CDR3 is TGTGCCAGCAGTGACGAGGGTAACTATGGCTACACCTTC.

CDR3 DNA: TGTGCCAGCAGCTTATGGGGGTCTCGAGAGACCCAGTACTTC. This encodes CASSLWGSRETQYF. The chain has TRBV7-2 and TRBJ2-5, with D possibly being TRBD1 or TRBD2 (5 bases each). The CDR3 totals 14 residues. V was pared by 2 bases and J by 4 bases, with 11 bases between. The germline CDR1 and CDR2 sequences are SGHTA and FQGNSA.

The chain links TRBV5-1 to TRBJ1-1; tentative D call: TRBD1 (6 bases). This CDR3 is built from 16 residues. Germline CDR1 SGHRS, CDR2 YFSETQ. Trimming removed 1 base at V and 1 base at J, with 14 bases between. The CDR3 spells CASSLYLGAANTEAFF. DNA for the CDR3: TGCGCCAGCAGCTTGTATCTGGGGGCGGCGAACACTGAAGCTTTCTTT.

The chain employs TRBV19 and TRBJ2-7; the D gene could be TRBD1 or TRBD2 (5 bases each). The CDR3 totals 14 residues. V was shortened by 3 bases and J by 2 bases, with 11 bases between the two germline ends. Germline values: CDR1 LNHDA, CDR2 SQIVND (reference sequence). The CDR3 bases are TGTGCCAGTAGTATGGGGGTCAGAACCTACGAGCAGTACTTC. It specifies CASSMGVRTYEQYF.

The CDR3 DNA sequence: TGCGCCAGCAGCTTACCTGGTCTAGACAATGAGCAGTTCTTC. Its protein is CASSLPGLDNEQFF. V usage is TRBV5-1 and J usage is TRBJ2-1; unclear D gene. Germline CDR1 and CDR2: SGHRS and YFSETQ. V was clipped by 2 bases and J by 5 bases, with 11 bases between them. This CDR3 comprises 14 residues.

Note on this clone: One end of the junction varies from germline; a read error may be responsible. The CDR3: CASSLAIGQRTYEQYF. In DNA form, the CDR3 reads TGTGCCAGCAGTTTAGCGATCGGCCAGAGAACCTACGAGCAGTACTTC. The genes are TRBV11-2 and TRBJ2-7; weak D call: TRBD2 (5 bases). In germline, CDR1 is SGHAT, CDR2 FQNNGV. This CDR3 is 16 amino acids long.

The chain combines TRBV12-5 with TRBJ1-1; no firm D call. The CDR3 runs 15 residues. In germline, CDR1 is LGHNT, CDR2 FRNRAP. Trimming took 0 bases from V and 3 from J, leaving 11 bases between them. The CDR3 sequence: CASGLVVGRDTEAFF. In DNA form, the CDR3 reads TGTGCTAGTGGTTTGGTAGTAGGAAGGGACACTGAAGCTTTCTTT.

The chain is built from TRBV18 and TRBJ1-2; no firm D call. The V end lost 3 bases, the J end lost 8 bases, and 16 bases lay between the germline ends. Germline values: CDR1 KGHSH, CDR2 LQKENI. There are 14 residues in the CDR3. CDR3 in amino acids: CASSPPLSREGYTF. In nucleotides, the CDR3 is TGTGCCAGCTCACCCCCGCTGTCGCGCGAAGGCTACACCTTC.

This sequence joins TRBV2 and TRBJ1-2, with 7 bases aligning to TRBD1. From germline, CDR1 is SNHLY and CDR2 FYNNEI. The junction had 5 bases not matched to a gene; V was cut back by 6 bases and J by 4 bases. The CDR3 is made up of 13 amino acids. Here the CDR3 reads CASSLGGAYGYTF. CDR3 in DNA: TGTGCCAGCAGCCTAGGGGGCGCCTATGGCTACACCTTC.

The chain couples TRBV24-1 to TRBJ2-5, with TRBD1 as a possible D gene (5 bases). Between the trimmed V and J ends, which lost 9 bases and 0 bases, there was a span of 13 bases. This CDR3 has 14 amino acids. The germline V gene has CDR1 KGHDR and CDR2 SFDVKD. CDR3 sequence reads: CATAALGDQETQYF. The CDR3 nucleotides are TGTGCCACCGCCGCCTTAGGGGACCAAGAGACCCAGTACTTC.

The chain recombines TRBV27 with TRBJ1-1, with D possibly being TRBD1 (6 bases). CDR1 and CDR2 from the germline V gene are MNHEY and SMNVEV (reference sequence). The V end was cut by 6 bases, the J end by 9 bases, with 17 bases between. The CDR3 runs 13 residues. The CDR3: CASSPDRAIQAFF. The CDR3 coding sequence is TGTGCCAGCAGCCCGGACAGAGCAATCCAAGCTTTCTTT.

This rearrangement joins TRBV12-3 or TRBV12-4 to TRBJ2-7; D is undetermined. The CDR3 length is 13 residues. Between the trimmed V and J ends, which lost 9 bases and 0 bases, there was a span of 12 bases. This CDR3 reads CARLILTSYEQYF. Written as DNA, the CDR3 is TGTGCCAGACTGATTTTAACCTCCTACGAGCAGTACTTC.

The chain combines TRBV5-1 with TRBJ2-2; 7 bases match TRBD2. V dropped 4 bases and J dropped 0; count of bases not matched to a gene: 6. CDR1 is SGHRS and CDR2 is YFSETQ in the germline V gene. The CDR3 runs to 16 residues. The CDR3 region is CASSAGTTANTGELFF. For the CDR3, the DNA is TGCGCCAGCAGCGCAGGGACTACCGCGAACACCGGGGAGCTGTTTTTT.